This passage covers 9 T cell receptor beta chains from one sample sequenced in a study of blood T cells in healthy people across ages. PCR was performed a second time for 7 to 11 cycles using a sample-barcoded 5' primer and a J-beta primer mix. TCRdb redid the calling of the 5' RACE reads with MiXCR, one entry per CDR3 protein. The sample has 1.5 million to 2 million distinct CDR3 sequences; around 50% are singletons. Material: blood. Receptor source: a middle-aged woman in good health.

The CDR3 is CSASDRGLDVYEQYF. As DNA, the CDR3 is TGCAGTGCTAGCGACAGGGGGCTCGATGTCTACGAGCAGTACTTC. The V and J genes are TRBV20-1 and TRBJ2-7; 10 positions agree with TRBD1. The CDR3 has 15 amino acids. J gave up 3 bases and V 3 bases, and 8 bases lay outside the gene matches. From germline, CDR1 is DFQATT and CDR2 SNEGSKA (reference sequence).

The chain recombines TRBV27 with TRBJ1-2; 9 bases are shared with TRBD1. V trimming: 4 bases; J trimming: 8 bases; junction bases outside the gene matches: 11. Germline V CDR1 and CDR2: MNHEY, SMNVEV (reference sequence). The CDR3 is 15 amino acids. The CDR3 here is CASSSAPGTGYGYTF. CDR3 DNA sequence: TGTGCCAGCAGTTCGGCCCCCGGGACAGGGTACGGCTACACCTTC.

The chain employs TRBV5-1 and TRBJ2-1, with D possibly being TRBD1 (6 bases). The germline V gene encodes CDR1 SGHRS and CDR2 YFSETQ. The CDR3 contains 18 residues. V lost 0 bases to trimming and J lost 1 base, with 17 bases between them. The CDR3 reads CASSLGEAGGFSYNEQFF. CDR3 nucleotides: TGCGCCAGCAGCTTGGGAGAAGCTGGGGGCTTTTCCTACAATGAGCAGTTCTTC.

Turning to this clonotype: One end of the junction varies from germline; a read error may be responsible. The chain joins TRBV4-1 to TRBJ2-7; D ambiguous. The germline CDR1 and CDR2 sequences are MGHRA and YSYEKL. The CDR3 runs to 13 residues. The DNA of the CDR3 is TGCGCCAGCAGCCACCGACGGCTTTACGAGCTGTACTTC. Amino acid sequence: CASSHRRLYELYF.

This clonotype was observed a handful of times. The chain has TRBV11-2 and TRBJ1-6; D remains ambiguous. Germline CDR1 is SGHAT and CDR2 is FQNNGV. V lost 0 bases to trimming and J lost 8 bases, with 8 bases between them. The CDR3 totals 14 residues. This CDR3 reads CASSLDREYSPLHF. The DNA for the CDR3 is TGTGCCAGCAGCTTAGATCGAGAATATTCACCCCTCCACTTT.

The chain links TRBV20-1 to TRBJ2-3, with D tentatively TRBD2 (6 bases). Germline values: CDR1 DFQATT, CDR2 SNEGSKA (reference sequence). CDR3 length: 15 residues. Trimming stripped 5 bases from V and 2 bases from J, with 17 bases between. Here the CDR3 reads CSAQIRRGITDTQYF. The CDR3 region has the DNA TGCAGTGCTCAAATCAGGCGGGGAATCACAGATACGCAGTATTTT.

V is TRBV18 and J is TRBJ2-5; the D is unclear. TRBJ2-7 matches the DNA end more closely, so the J call is doubtful. CDR1 and CDR2 from the germline V gene are KGHSH and LQKENI. There are 13 residues in the CDR3. CDR3 DNA sequence: TGTGCCAGCTCACCTAACCAGGTATCCGAGCAGTACTTC. Protein sequence: CASSPNQVSEQYF.

The chain couples TRBV3-1 to TRBJ2-1; maybe TRBD1 (6 bases). Germline loops: CDR1 LGHDT, CDR2 YNNKEL (reference sequence). This CDR3 has 16 residues. With 1 base removed from V and 5 bases from J, the gap between germline ends came to 15 bases. The CDR3 DNA follows: TGTGCCAGCAGCCAAGCCCACGGACAGCTGAACAATGAGCAGTTCTTC. Translating it yields CASSQAHGQLNNEQFF.

This clonotype showed up many times. This sequence joins TRBV20-1 and TRBJ2-7, with 9 bases aligning to TRBD2. The CDR3 consists of 13 residues. Germline CDR1 and CDR2: DFQATT and SNEGSKA (reference sequence). After removal of 3 bases from V and 1 base from J, the junction contained 1 base not matched to a gene. This CDR3 is CSASLAGSYEQYF. In DNA form, the CDR3 reads TGCAGTGCTAGTCTAGCGGGGTCCTACGAGCAGTACTTC.